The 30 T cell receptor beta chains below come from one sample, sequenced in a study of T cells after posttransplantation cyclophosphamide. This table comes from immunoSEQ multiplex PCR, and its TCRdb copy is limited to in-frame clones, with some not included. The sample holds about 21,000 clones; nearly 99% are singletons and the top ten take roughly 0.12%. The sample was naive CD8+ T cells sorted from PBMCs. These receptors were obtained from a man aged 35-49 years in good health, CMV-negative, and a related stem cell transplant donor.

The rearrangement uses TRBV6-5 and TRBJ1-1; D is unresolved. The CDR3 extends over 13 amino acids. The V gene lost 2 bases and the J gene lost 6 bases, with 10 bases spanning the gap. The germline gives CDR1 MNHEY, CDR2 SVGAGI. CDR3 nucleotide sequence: TGTGCCAGCAGTTACGGGCCGACCTCTGAAGCTTTCTTT. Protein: CASSYGPTSEAFF.

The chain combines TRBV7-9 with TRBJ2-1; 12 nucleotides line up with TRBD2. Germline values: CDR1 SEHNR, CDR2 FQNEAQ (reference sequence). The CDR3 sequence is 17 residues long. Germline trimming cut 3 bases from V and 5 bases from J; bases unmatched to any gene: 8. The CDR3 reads CASSFPRLAGVDNEQFF. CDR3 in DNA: TGTGCCAGCAGCTTCCCCCGACTAGCGGGAGTTGACAATGAGCAGTTCTTC.

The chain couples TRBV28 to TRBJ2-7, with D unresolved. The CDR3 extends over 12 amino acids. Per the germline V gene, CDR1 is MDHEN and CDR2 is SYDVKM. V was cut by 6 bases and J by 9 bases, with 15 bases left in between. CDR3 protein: CASSPYTRWQYF. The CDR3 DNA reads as TGTGCCAGCAGCCCGTATACAAGATGGCAGTACTTC.

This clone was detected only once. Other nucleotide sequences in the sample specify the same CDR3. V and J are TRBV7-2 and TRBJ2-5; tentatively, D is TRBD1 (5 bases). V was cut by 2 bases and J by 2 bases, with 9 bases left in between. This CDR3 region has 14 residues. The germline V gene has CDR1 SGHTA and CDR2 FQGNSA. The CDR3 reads CASSLIDRQETQYF. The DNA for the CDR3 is TGTGCCAGCAGCTTAATAGACAGACAAGAGACCCAGTACTTC.

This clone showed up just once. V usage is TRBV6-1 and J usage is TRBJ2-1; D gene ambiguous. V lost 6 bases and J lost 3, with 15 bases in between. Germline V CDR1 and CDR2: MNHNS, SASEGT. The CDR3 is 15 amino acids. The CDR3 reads CASRVSALFYNEQFF. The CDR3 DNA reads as TGTGCCAGCAGGGTCAGTGCTTTATTCTACAATGAGCAGTTCTTC.

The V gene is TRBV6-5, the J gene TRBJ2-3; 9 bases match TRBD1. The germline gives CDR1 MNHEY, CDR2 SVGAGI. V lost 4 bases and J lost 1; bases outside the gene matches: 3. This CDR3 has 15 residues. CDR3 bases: TGTGCCAGCAGTTCTGACAGGGGGGGCACAGATACGCAGTATTTT. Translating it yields CASSSDRGGTDTQYF.

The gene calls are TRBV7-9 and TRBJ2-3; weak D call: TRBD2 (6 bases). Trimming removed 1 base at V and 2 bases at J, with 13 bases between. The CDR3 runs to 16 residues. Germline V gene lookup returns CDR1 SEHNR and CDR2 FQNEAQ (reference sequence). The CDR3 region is CASSLVFGGATDTQYF. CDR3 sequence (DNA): TGTGCCAGCAGCTTAGTCTTTGGCGGGGCCACAGATACGCAGTATTTT.

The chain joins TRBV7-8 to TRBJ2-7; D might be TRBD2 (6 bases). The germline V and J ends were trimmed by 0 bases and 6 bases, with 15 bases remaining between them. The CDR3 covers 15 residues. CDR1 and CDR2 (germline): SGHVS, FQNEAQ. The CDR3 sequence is CASSLASGRGSEQYF. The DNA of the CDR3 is TGTGCCAGCAGCTTAGCCTCCGGGCGGGGTTCCGAGCAGTACTTC.

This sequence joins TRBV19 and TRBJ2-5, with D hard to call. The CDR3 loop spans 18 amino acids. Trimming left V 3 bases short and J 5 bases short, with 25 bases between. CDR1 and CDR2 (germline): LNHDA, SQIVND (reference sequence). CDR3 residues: CASSMFHGRLDVPETQYF. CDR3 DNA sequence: TGTGCCAGTAGTATGTTCCACGGCAGGTTAGACGTTCCGGAGACCCAGTACTTC. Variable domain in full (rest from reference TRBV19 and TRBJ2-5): DGGITQSPKYLFRKEGQNVTLSCEQNLNHDAMYWYRQDPGQGLRLIYYSQIVNDFQKGDIAEGYSVSREKKESFPLTVTSAQKNPTAFYLCASSMFHGRLDVPETQYFGPGTRLLVL.

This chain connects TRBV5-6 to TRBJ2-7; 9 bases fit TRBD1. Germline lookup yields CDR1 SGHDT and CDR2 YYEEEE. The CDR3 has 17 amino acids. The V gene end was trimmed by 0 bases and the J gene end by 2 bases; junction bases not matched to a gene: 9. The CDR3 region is CASSLDLGQGGPYEQYF. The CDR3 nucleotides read TGTGCCAGCAGCTTGGATCTGGGACAGGGTGGCCCCTACGAGCAGTACTTC. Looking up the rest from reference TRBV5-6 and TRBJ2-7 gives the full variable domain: DAGVTQSPTHLIKTRGQQVTLRCSPKSGHDTVSWYQQALGQGPQFIFQYYEEEERQRGNFPDRFSGHQFPNYSSELNVNALLLGDSALYLCASSLDLGQGGPYEQYFGPGTRLTVT.

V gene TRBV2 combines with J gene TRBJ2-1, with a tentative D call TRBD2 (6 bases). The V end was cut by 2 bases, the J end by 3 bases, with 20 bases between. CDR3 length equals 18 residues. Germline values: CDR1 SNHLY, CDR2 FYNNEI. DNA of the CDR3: TGTGCCAGCAGTGAAAGGGCCCGGGGCGGGGAACTCTACAATGAGCAGTTCTTC. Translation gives CASSERARGGELYNEQFF.

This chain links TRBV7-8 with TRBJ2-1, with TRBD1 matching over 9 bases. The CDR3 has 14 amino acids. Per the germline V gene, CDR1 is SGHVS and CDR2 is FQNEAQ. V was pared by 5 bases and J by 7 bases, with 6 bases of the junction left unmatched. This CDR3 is CASSTGTGFNEQFF. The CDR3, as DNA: TGTGCCAGCAGCACTGGGACAGGGTTTAATGAGCAGTTCTTC.

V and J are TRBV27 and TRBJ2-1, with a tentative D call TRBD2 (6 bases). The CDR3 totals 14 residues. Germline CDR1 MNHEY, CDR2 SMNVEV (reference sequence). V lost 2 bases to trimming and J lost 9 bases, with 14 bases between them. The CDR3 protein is CASSLEVRGFEQFF. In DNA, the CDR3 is TGTGCCAGCAGTTTAGAAGTGCGGGGTTTTGAGCAGTTCTTC.

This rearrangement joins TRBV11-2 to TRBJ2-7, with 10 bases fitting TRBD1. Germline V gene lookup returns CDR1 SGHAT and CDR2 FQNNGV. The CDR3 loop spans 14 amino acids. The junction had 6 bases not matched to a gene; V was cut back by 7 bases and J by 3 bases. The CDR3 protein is CASTLGTGDYEQYF. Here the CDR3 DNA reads TGTGCCAGCACCCTCGGGACAGGGGACTACGAGCAGTACTTC.

The CDR3 here is CASSVSNSGDREETQYF. Here the CDR3 DNA reads TGTGCCAGCAGTGTGTCAAACTCGGGGGATCGCGAAGAGACCCAGTACTTC. The genes are TRBV2 and TRBJ2-5, with a tentative D call TRBD2 (6 bases). The CDR3 is made up of 17 amino acids. CDR1 is SNHLY, CDR2 FYNNEI, per germline. Trimming left V 4 bases short and J 3 bases short, with 21 bases between.

This CDR3 reads CASSLAGAYEQYF. In nucleotides, the CDR3 is TGTGCCAGTAGTCTGGCGGGGGCCTACGAGCAGTACTTC. The chain employs TRBV19 and TRBJ2-7; the match to TRBD2 covers 7 bases. The CDR3 consists of 13 residues. Per germline, CDR1 LNHDA and CDR2 SQIVND (reference sequence). After removal of 5 bases from V and 2 bases from J, the junction contained 3 bases not matched to a gene.

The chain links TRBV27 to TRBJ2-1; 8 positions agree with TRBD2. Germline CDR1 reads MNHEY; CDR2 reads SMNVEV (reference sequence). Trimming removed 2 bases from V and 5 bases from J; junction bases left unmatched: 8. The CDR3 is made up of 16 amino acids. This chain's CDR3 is CASSLAKREFHNEQFF. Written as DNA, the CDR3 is TGTGCCAGCAGTTTAGCGAAGCGGGAGTTCCACAATGAGCAGTTCTTC.

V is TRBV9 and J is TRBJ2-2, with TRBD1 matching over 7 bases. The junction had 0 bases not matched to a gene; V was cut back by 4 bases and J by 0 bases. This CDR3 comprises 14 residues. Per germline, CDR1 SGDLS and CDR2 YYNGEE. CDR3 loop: CASSQGANTGELFF. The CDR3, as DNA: TGTGCCAGCAGCCAGGGGGCGAACACCGGGGAGCTGTTTTTT.

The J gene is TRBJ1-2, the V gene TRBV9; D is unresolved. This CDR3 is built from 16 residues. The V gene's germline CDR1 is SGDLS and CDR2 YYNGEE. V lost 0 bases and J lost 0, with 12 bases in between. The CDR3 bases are TGTGCCAGCAGCGTAGGTGATGAATCAGCTAACTATGGCTACACCTTC. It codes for CASSVGDESANYGYTF.

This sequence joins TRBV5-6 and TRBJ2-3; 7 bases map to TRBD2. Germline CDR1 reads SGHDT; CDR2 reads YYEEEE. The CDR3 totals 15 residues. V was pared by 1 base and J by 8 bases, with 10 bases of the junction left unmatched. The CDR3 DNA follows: TGTGCCAGCAGCTTGTTCCTAGCGGAGGAGGGTACGCAGTATTTT. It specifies CASSLFLAEEGTQYF.

CDR3 residues: CASSLSGARNTEAFF. CDR3 DNA sequence: TGTGCCAGCAGTTTATCGGGGGCAAGGAACACTGAAGCTTTCTTT. This chain joins TRBV27 and TRBJ1-1; D is perhaps TRBD1 (6 bases). The CDR3 spans 15 residues. Germline CDR1 and CDR2: MNHEY and SMNVEV (reference sequence). Trimming left V 0 bases short and J 1 base short, with 9 bases between.

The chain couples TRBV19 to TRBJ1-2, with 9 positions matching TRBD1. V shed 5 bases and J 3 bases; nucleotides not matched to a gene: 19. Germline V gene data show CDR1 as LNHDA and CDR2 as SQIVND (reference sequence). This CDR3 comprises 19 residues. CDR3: CASSYPRGQGKGYDYGYTF. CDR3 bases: TGTGCCAGTAGTTACCCAAGGGGACAGGGAAAAGGCTATGACTATGGCTACACCTTC.

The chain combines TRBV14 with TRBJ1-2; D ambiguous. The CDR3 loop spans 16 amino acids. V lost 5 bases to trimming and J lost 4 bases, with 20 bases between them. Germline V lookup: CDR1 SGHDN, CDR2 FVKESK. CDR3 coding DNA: TGTGCCAGCAGCTTACACAGCCTCCAACCCACCTATGGCTACACCTTC. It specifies CASSLHSLQPTYGYTF.

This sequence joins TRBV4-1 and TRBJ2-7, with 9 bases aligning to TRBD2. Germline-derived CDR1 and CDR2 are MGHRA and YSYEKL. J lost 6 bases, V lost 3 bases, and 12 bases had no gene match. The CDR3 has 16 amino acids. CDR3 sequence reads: CASSHDPIAGVGEQYF. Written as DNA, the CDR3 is TGCGCCAGCAGCCATGATCCGATAGCGGGAGTTGGCGAGCAGTACTTC.

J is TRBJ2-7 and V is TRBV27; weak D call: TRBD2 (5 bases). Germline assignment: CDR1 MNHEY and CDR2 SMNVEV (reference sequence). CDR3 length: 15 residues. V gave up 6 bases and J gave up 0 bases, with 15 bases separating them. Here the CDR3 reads CASSTLLGDSYEQYF. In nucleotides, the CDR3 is TGTGCCAGCAGCACACTACTCGGGGACTCCTACGAGCAGTACTTC.

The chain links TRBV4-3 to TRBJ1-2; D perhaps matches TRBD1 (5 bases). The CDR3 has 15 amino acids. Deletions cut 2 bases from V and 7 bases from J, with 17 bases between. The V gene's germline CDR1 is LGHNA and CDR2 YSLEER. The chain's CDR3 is CASSQSSGGSSGYTF. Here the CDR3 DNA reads TGCGCCAGCAGCCAATCCTCCGGGGGGTCGAGTGGCTACACCTTC.

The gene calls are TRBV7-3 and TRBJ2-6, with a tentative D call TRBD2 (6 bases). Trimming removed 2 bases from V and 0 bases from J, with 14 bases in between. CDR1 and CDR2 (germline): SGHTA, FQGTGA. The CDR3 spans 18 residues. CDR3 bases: TGTGCCAGCAGCTTAGGGGACTTCAGATCCTCTGGGGCCAACGTCCTGACTTTC. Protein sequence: CASSLGDFRSSGANVLTF.

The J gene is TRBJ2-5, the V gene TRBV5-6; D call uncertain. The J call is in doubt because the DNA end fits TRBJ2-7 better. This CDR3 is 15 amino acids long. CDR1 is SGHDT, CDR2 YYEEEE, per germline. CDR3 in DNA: TGTGCCAGCAGCTTGGCGCCGGTCCCGCAGGCCGAGCAGTACTTC. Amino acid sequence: CASSLAPVPQAEQYF.

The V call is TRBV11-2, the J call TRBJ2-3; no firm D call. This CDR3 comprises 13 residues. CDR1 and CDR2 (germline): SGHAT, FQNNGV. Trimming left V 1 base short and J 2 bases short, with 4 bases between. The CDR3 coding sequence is TGTGCCAGCAGCTTAGCTGTCACAGATACGCAGTATTTT. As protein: CASSLAVTDTQYF.

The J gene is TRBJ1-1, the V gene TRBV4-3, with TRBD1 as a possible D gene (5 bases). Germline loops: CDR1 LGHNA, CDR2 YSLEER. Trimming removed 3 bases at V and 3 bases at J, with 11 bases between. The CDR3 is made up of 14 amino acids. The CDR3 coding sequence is TGCGCCAGCAGCCAGGTAGACAGTTACACTGAAGCTTTCTTT. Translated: CASSQVDSYTEAFF.